The 9 T cell receptor beta chains below were found in one sample sequenced in a study of vaccination and CD4 T cells after COVID-19. The antigens for these receptors are not known. The Oncomine TCR Beta short-read assay was applied to DNA of cultured CD4+ T cells. TCRdb redid the calling of the PCR reads with MiXCR, one entry per CDR3 protein. The table includes 11,000 to 15,000 distinct CDR3 sequences, under 50% detected once. As to treatment: roughly nine-day PBMC culture with coronavirus spike peptide pools or control peptides (ViraFEST assay). Sample: CD4+ T cells from blood, cultured in vitro. The receptors shown here come from a human donor who had recovered from COVID-19.

The chain combines TRBV20-1 with TRBJ2-7, with D perhaps TRBD2 (6 bases). Germline V lookup: CDR1 DFQATT, CDR2 SNEGSKA (reference sequence). Between the trimmed V and J ends, which lost 6 bases and 5 bases, there was a span of 20 bases. This CDR3 contains 14 residues. The CDR3 loop is CSAPIQRAAHEQYF. The CDR3 DNA follows: TGCAGTGCCCCCATCCAGCGGGCCGCCCACGAGCAGTACTTC.

This CDR3 is CASSFNRDTEAFF. The CDR3 DNA sequence: TGCGCCAGCAGCTTTAATCGGGACACTGAAGCTTTCTTT. The V call is TRBV5-1, the J call TRBJ1-1; D is undetermined. Germline V gene lookup returns CDR1 SGHRS and CDR2 YFSETQ. V shed 2 bases and J shed 3 bases, with 8 bases lying between them. The CDR3 covers 13 residues.

This clonotype was observed a few times. The chain uses TRBV20-1 and TRBJ2-1; TRBD1 agrees at 8 bases. CDR1 is DFQATT and CDR2 is SNEGSKA in the germline V gene (reference sequence). This CDR3 contains 15 residues. V shed 5 bases and J 2 bases; nucleotides not matched to a gene: 8. CDR3: CSARTRTGPYNEQFF. CDR3 in DNA: TGCAGTGCTCGCACCCGGACAGGGCCCTACAATGAGCAGTTCTTC.

The chain combines TRBV11-2 with TRBJ2-7; D gene unclear. CDR3 length equals 13 residues. Germline CDR1 SGHAT, CDR2 FQNNGV. The V end was cut by 1 base, the J end by 2 bases, with 6 bases between. The CDR3 DNA reads TGTGCCAGCAGCTTAGCGGGCCCCTACGAGCAGTACTTC. Translation gives CASSLAGPYEQYF.

Only a few counts were recorded for this clonotype. The rearrangement joins TRBV7-2 to TRBJ2-4; 8 positions match TRBD1. This CDR3 has 17 amino acids. The junction had 10 bases not matched to a gene; V was cut back by 0 bases and J by 6 bases. Looked up from germline, CDR1 is SGHTA and CDR2 is FQGNSA. The CDR3 spells CASSLAHRGWGRNIQYF. In DNA form, the CDR3 reads TGTGCCAGCAGCTTAGCGCACAGGGGGTGGGGGAGAAACATTCAGTACTTC.

This clonotype has a handful of counts. This chain joins TRBV20-1 and TRBJ1-6; 7 nucleotides line up with TRBD1. This CDR3 region has 15 residues. Germline assignment: CDR1 DFQATT and CDR2 SNEGSKA (reference sequence). Trimming took 6 bases from V and 7 from J; bases not matched to a gene: 12. CDR3 in amino acids: CSANHRDSWNSPLHF. The DNA for the CDR3 is TGCAGTGCCAACCATCGGGACAGTTGGAATTCACCCCTCCACTTT.

This clonotype has just a few counts. The chain carries TRBV12-5 and TRBJ1-5, with D possibly TRBD1 on 5 matching bases. Germline loops: CDR1 LGHNT, CDR2 FRNRAP. This CDR3 contains 13 residues. V lost 4 bases and J lost 5, with 9 bases in between. CDR3 nucleotide sequence: TGTGCTAGTGGTTGGGACTGGGATCAGCCCCAGCATTTT. This translates into CASGWDWDQPQHF.

The chain is built from TRBV7-2 and TRBJ1-2, with 11 bases matching TRBD1. Germline CDR1 is SGHTA and CDR2 is FQGNSA. V lost 4 bases and J lost 4; bases outside the gene matches: 5. This CDR3 contains 15 residues. The CDR3 protein is CASSSGQGEIYGYTF. The CDR3 region has the DNA TGTGCCAGCAGCTCGGGACAGGGGGAGATCTATGGCTACACCTTC.

This sequence joins TRBV19 and TRBJ1-5; unclear D gene. Trimming removed 7 bases from V and 0 bases from J, with 13 bases in between. This CDR3 spans 15 amino acids. Per the germline V gene, CDR1 is LNHDA and CDR2 is SQIVND (reference sequence). The CDR3 loop is CASNSGGYSNQPQHF. CDR3 bases: TGTGCCAGTAACAGCGGAGGATATAGCAATCAGCCCCAGCATTTT. Complete variable domain (other parts from reference TRBV19 and TRBJ1-5): DGGITQSPKYLFRKEGQNVTLSCEQNLNHDAMYWYRQDPGQGLRLIYYSQIVNDFQKGDIAEGYSVSREKKESFPLTVTSAQKNPTAFYLCASNSGGYSNQPQHFGDGTRLSIL.